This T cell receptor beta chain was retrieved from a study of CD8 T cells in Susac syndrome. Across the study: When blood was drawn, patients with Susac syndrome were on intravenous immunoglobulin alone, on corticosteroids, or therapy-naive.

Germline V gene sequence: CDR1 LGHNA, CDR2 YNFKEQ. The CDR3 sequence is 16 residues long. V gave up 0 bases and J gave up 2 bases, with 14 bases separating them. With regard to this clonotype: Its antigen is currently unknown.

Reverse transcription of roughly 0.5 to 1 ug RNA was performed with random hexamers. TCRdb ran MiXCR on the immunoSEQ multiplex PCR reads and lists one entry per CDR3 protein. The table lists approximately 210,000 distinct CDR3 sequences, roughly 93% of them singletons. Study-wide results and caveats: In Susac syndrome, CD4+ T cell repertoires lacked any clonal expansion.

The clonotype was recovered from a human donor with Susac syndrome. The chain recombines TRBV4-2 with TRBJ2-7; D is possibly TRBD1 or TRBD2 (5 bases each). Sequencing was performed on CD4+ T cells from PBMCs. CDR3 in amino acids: CASSQDHDGDPYEQYF. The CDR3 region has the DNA TGTGCCAGCAGCCAAGATCATGACGGGGACCCCTACGAGCAGTACTTC.